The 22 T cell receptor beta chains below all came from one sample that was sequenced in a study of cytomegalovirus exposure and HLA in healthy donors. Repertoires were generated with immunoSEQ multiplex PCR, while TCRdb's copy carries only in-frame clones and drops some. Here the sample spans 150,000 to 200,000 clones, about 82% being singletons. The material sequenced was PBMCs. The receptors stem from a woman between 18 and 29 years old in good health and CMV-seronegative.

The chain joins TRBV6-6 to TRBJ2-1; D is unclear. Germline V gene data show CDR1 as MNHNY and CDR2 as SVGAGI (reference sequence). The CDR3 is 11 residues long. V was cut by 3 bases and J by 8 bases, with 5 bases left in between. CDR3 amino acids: CASSYSYEQFF. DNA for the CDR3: TGTGCCAGCAGTTATTCGTATGAGCAGTTCTTC.

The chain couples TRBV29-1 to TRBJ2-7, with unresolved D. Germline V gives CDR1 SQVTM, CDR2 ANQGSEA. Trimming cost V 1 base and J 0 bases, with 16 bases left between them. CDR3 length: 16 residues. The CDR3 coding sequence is TGCAGCGTTGAAGGGGCCCCCGGCAGGTCCTCCTACGAGCAGTACTTC. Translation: CSVEGAPGRSSYEQYF.

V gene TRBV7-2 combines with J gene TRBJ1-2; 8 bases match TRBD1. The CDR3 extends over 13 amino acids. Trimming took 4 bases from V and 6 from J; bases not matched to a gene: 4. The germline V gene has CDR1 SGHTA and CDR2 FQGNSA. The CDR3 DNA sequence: TGTGCCAGCAGCTCAAGGACAGGGAATGGCTACACCTTC. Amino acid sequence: CASSSRTGNGYTF.

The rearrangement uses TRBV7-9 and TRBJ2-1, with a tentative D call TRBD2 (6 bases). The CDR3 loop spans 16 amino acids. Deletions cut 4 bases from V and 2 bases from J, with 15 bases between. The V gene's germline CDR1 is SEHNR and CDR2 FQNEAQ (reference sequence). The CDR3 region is CASSSMGGATYNEQFF. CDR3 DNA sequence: TGTGCCAGCAGCTCAATGGGGGGAGCTACCTACAATGAGCAGTTCTTC.

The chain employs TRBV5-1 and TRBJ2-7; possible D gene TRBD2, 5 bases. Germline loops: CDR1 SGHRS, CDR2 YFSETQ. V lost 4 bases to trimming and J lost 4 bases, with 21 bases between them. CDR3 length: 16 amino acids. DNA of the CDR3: TGCGCCAGCAGCCCCATGACTACCCCAAACTCGTACGAGCAGTACTTC. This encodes CASSPMTTPNSYEQYF.

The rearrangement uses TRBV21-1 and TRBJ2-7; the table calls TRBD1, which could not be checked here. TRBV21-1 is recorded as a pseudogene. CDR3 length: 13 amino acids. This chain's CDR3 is CASSKGRYYEQYF. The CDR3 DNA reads TGTGCCAGCAGCAAAGGCAGGTATTACGAGCAGTACTTC.

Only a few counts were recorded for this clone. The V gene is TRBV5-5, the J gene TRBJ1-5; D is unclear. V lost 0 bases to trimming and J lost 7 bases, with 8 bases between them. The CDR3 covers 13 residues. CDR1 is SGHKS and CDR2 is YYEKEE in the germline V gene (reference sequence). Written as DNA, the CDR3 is TGTGCCAGCAGCTTGGAAGACTGGCAGCCCCAGCATTTT. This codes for CASSLEDWQPQHF.

CDR3 in DNA: TGTGCCTGGAGTGGACAGGGAACGGGGAATTCACCCCTCCACTTT. Its translation is CAWSGQGTGNSPLHF. The V and J genes are TRBV30 and TRBJ1-6, with TRBD1 matching 7 bases. The trim removed 1 base at V and 7 bases at J, leaving 7 bases unmatched. CDR1 is GTSNPN and CDR2 is SVGIG in the germline V gene (reference sequence). CDR3 length: 15 residues.

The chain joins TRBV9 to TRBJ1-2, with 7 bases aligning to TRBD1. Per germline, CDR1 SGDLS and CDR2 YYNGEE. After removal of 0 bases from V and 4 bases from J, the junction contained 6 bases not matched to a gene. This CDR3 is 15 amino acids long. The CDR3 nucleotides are TGTGCCAGCAGCGTAGAGTGGACAGGCCCCTATGGCTACACCTTC. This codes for CASSVEWTGPYGYTF.

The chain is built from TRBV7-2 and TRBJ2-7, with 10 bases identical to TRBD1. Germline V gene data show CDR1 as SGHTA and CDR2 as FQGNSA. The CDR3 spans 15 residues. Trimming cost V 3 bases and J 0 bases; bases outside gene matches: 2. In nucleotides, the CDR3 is TGTGCCAGCAGCTTGGGACAGGGGTCCTCCTACGAGCAGTACTTC. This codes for CASSLGQGSSYEQYF.

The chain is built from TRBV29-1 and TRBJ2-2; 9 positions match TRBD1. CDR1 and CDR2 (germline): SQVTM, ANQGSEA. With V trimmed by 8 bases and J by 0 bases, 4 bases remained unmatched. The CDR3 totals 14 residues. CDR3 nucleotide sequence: TGCAGCATATGGACAGGGGCGAACACCGGGGAGCTGTTTTTT. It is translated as CSIWTGANTGELFF.

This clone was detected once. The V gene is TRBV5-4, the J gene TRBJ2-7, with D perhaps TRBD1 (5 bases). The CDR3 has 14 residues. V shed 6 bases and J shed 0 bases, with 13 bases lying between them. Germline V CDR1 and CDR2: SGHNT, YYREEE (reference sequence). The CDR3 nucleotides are TGTGCCAGCACTAGAACAGGTGCCTCCTACGAGCAGTACTTC. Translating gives CASTRTGASYEQYF.

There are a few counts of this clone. Written as DNA, the CDR3 is TGTGCCAGCAGCTTAGCGGGGATAAAGCGGAATGAGCAGTTCTTC. The encoded protein is CASSLAGIKRNEQFF. This sequence joins TRBV7-8 and TRBJ2-1; D is perhaps TRBD2 (5 bases). This CDR3 region has 15 residues. CDR1 and CDR2 (germline): SGHVS, FQNEAQ. Trimming took off 0 bases at V and 7 bases at J, with 13 bases between the two ends.

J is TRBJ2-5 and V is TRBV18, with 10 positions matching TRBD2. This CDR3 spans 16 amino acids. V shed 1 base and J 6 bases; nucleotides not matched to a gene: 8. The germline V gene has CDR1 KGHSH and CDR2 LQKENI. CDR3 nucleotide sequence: TGTGCCAGCTCACCACGGCTAGCGGGAGCCTCGAAGACCCAGTACTTC. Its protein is CASSPRLAGASKTQYF.

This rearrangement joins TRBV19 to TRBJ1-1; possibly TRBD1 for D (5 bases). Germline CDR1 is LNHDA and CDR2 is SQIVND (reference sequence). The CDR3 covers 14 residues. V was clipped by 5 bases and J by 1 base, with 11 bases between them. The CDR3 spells CASSVQVWNTEAFF. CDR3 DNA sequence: TGTGCCAGTAGTGTACAGGTCTGGAACACTGAAGCTTTCTTT.

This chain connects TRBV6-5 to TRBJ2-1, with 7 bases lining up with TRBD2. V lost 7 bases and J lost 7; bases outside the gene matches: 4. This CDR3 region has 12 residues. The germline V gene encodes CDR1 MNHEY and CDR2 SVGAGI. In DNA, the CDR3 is TGTGCCAGCACCAACGGGGGGAATGAGCAGTTCTTC. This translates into CASTNGGNEQFF.

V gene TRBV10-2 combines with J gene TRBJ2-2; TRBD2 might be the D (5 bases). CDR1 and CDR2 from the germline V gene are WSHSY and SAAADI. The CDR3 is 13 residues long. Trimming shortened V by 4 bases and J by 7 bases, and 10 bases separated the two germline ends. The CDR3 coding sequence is TGCGCCAGCAGTGTCCCTAGCAACGGGGAGCTGTTTTTT. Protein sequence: CASSVPSNGELFF.

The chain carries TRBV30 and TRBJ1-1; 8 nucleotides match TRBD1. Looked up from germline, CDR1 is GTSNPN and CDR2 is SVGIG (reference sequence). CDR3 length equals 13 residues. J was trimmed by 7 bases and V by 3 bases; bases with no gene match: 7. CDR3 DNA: TGTGCCTGGAGCCAGGACAGGGAGAGTGAAGCTTTCTTT. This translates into CAWSQDRESEAFF.

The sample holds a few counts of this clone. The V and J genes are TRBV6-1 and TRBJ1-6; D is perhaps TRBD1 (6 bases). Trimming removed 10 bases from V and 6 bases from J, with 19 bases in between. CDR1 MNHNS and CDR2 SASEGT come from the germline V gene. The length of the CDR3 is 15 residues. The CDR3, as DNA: TGTGCCACCAAGCAGGGCACCAGGGGTAATTCACCCCTCCACTTT. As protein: CATKQGTRGNSPLHF.

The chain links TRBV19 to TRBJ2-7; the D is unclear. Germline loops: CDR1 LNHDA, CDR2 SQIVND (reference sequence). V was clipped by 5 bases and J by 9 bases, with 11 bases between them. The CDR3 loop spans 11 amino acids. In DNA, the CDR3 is TGTGCCAGTAGTGGAAACTCGGGGCAGTACTTC. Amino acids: CASSGNSGQYF.

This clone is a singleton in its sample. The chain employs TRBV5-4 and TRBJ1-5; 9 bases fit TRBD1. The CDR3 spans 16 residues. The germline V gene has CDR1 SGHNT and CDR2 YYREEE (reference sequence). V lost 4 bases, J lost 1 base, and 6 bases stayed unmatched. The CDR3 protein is CASSHWTGESNQPQHF. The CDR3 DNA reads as TGTGCCAGCAGCCACTGGACAGGGGAGAGCAATCAGCCCCAGCATTTT.

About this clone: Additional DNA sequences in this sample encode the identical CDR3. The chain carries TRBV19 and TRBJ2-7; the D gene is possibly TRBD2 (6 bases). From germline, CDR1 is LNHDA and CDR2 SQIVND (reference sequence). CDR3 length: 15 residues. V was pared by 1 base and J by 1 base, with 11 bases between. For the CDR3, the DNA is TGTGCCAGTAGTATAGTGTCGGGAGCGTCCTACGAGCAGTACTTC. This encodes CASSIVSGASYEQYF.